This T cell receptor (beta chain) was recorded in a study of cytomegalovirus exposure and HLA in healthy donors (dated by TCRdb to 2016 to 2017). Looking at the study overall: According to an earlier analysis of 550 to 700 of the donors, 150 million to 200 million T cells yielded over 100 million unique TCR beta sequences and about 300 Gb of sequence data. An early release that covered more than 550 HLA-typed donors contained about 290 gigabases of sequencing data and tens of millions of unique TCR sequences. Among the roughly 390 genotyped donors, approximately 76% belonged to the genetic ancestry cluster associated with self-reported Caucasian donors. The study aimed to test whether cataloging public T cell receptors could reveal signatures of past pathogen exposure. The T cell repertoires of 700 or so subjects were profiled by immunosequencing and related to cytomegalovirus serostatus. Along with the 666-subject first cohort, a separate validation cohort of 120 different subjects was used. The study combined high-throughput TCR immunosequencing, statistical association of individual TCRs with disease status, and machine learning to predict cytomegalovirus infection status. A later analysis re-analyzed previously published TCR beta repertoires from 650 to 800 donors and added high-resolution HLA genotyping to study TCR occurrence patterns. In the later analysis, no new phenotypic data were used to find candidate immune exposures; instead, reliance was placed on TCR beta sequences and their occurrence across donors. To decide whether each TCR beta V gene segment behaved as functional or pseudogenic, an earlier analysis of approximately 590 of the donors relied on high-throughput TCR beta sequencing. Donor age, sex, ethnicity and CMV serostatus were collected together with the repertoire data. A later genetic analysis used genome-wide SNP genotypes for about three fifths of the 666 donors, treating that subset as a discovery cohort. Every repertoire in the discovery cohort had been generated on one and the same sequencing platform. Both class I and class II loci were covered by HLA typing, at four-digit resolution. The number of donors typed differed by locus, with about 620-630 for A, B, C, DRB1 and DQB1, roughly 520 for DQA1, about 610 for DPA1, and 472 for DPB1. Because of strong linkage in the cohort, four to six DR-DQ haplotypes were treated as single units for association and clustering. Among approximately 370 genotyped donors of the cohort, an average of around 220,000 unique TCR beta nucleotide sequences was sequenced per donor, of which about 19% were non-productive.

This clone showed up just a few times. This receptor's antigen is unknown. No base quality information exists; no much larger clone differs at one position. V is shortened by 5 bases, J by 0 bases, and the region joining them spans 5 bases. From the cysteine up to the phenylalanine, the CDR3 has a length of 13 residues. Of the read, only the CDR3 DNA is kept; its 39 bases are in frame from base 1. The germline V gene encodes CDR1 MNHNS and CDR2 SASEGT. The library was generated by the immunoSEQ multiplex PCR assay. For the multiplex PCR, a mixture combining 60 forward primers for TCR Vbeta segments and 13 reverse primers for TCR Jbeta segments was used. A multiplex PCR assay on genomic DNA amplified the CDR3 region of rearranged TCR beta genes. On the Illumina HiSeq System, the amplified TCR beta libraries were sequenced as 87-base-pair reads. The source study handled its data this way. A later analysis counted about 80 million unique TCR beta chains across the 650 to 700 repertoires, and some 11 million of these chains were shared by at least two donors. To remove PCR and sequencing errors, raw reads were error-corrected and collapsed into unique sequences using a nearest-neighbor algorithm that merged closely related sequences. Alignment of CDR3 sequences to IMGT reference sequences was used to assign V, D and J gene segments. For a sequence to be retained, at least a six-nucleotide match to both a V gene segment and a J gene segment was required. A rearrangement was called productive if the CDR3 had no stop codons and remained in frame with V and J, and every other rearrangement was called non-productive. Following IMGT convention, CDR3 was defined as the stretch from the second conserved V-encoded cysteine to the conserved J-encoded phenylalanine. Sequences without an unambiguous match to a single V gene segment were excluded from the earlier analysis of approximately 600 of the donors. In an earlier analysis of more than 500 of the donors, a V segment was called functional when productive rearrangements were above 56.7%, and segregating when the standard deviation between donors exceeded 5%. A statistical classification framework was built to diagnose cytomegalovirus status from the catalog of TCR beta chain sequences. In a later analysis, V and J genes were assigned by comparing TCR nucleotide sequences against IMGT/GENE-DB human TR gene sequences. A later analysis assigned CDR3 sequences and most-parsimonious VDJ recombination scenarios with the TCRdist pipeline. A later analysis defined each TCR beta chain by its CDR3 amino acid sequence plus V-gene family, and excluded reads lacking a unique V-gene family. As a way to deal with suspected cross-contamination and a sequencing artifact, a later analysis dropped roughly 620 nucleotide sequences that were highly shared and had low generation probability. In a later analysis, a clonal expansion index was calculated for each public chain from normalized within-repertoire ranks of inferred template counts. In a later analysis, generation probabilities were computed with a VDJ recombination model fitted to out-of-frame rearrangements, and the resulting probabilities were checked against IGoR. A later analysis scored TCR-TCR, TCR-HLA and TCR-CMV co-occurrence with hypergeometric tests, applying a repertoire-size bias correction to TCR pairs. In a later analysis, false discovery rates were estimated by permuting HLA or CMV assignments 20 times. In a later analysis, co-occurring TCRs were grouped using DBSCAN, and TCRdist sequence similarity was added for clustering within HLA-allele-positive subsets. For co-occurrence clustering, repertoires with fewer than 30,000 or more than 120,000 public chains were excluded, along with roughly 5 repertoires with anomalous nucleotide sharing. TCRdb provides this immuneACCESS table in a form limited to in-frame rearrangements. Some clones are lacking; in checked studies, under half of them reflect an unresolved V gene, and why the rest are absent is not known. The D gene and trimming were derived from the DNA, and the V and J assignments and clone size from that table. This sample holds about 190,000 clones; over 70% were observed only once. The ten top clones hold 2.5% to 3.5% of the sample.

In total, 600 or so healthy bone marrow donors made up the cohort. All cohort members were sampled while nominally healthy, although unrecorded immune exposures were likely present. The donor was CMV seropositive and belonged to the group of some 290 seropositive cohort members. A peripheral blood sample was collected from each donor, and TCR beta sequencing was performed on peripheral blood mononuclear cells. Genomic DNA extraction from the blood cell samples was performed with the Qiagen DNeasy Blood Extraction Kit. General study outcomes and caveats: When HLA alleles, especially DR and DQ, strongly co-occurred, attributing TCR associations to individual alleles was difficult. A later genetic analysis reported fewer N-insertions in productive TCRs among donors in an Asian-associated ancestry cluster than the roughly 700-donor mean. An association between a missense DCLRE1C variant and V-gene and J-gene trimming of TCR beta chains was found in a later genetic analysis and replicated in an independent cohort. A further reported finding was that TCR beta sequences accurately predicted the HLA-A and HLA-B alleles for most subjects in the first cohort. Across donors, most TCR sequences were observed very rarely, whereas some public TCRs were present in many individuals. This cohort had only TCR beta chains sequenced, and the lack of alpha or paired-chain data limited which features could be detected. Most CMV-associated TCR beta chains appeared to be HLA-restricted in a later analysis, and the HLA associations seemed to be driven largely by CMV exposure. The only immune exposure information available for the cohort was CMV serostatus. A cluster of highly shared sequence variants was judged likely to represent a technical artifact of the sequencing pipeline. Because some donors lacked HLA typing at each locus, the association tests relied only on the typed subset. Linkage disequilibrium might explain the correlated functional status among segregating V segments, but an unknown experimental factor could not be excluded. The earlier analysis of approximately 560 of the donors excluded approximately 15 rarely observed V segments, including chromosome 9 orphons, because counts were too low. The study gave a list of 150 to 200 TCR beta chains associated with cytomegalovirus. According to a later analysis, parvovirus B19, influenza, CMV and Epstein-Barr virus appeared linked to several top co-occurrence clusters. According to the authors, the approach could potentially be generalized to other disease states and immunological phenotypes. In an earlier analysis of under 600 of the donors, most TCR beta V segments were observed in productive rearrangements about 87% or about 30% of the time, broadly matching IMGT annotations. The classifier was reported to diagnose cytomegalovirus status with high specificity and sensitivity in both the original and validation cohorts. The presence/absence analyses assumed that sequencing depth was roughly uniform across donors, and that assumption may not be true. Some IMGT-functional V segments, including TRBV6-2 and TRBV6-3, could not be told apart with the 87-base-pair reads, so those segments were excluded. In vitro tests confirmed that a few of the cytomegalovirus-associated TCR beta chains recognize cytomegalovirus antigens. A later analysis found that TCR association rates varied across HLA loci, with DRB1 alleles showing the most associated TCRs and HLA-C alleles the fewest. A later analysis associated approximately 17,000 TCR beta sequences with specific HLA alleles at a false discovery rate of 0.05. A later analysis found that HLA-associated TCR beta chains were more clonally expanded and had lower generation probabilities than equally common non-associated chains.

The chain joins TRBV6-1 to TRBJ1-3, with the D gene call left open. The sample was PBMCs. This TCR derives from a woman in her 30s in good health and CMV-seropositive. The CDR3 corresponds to CASSWSSGNTIYF. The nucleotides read TGTGCCAGCAGTTGGAGCTCTGGAAACACCATATATTTT.